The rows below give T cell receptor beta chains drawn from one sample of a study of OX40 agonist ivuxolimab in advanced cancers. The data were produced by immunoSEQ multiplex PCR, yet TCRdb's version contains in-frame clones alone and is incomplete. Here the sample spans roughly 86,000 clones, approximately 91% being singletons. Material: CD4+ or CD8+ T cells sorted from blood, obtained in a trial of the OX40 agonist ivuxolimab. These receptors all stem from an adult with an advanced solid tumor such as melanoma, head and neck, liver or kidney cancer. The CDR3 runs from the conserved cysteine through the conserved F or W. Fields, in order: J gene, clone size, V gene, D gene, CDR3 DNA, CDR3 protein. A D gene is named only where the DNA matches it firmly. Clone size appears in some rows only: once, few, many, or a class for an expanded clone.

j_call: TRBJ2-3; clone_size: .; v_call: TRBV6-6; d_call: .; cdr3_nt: TGTGCCAGCATCGAACGTGGCGGGACCACAGATACGCAGTATTTT; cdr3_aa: CASIERGGTTDTQYF
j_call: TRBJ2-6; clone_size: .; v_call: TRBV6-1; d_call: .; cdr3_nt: TGTGCCAGCAGGGAAAGTATCTACTCTGGGGCCAACGTCCTGACTTTC; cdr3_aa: CASRESIYSGANVLTF
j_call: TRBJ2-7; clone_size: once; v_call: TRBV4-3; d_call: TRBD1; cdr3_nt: TGCGCCAGCAGCCAAGACCTAGGGACAGGGATGTACGAGCAGTACTTC; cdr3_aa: CASSQDLGTGMYEQYF
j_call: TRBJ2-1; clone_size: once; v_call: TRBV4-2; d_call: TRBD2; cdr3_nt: TGTGCCAGCAGCCAAGATCATGCTAGCGGGGCCTACAATGAGCAGTTCTTC; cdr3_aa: CASSQDHASGAYNEQFF
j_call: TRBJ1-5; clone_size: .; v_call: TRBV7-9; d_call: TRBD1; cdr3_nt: TGTGCCAGCAGCGAGACAGGGAGCAATCAGCCCCAGCATTTT; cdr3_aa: CASSETGSNQPQHF
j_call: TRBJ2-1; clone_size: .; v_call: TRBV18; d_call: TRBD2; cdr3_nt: TGTGCCAGCTCAGCTACCGGGACTAGCGGTTACAATGAGCAGTTCTTC; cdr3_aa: CASSATGTSGYNEQFF
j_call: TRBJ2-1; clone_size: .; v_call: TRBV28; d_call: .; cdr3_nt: TGTGCCAGCACTGACTGGGGGCGGGATCTCTACAATGAGCAGTTCTTC; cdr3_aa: CASTDWGRDLYNEQFF
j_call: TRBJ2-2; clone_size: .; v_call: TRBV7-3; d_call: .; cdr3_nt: TGTGCCAGCAGCTTAACCACCGGGGAGCTGTTTTTT; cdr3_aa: CASSLTTGELFF
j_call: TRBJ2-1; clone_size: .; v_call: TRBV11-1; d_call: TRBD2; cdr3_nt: TGTGCCAGCAGCAGACTAGCGGTGTACAATGAGCAGTTCTTC; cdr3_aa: CASSRLAVYNEQFF
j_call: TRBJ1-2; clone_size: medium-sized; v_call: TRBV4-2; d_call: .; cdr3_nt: TGTGCCAGCAGCCGGGACAACTATGGCTACACCTTC; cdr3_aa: CASSRDNYGYTF
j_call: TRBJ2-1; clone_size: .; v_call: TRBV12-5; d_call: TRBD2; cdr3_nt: TGTGCTAGTGGTCCGCTTGCGGCGGGAGTAGGGTATGAGCAGTTCTTC; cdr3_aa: CASGPLAAGVGYEQFF
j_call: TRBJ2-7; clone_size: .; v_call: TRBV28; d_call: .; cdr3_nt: TGTGCCAGCAGTGACAGATCCTACGAGCAGTACTTC; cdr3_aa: CASSDRSYEQYF
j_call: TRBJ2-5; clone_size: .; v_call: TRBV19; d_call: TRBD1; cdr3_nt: TGTGCCAGTAGTGCCCAGACAGGGGCCTACCAAGAGACCCAGTACTTC; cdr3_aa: CASSAQTGAYQETQYF
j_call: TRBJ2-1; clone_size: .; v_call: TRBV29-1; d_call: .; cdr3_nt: TGCAGCGTTGAAGGGGTCAGCGGGCCCTCCTACAATGAGCAGTTCTTC; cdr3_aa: CSVEGVSGPSYNEQFF
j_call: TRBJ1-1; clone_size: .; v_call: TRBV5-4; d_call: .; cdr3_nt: TGTGCCAGCAGCCGAAACTTAGACAGAACTAACACTGAAGCTTTCTTT; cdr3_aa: CASSRNLDRTNTEAFF
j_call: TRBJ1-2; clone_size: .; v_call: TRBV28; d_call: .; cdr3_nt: TGTGCCAGCAGCGGCTATGGCTACACCTTC; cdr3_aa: CASSGYGYTF
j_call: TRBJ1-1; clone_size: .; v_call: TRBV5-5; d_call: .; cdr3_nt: TGTGCCAGCAGCTTGAAGGGAGGGGTACTCTCGAAAACTGAAGCTTTCTTT; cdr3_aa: CASSLKGGVLSKTEAFF
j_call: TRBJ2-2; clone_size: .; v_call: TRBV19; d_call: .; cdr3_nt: TGTGCCAGCAAGGTAGGGCAGAGGCTTACCACCGGGGAGCTGTTTTTT; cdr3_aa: CASKVGQRLTTGELFF
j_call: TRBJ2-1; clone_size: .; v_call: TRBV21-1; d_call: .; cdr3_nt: TGTGCCAGCAGCAAATGGGGCGGGATAAGGAATGAGCAGTTCTTC; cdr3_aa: CASSKWGGIRNEQFF
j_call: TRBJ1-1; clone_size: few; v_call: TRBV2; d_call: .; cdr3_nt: TGTGCCAGCAGCTTCGACACTGAAGCTTTCTTT; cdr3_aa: CASSFDTEAFF
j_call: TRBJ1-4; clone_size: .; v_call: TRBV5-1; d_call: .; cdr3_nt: TGCGCCAGCAGCCTTTTTGTATCAGGTGATAATGAAAAACTGTTTTTT; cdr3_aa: CASSLFVSGDNEKLFF